This T cell receptor (beta chain) was sequenced during a study of vaccination effects on CD4 cells after COVID-19. Germline V CDR1 and CDR2: KGHSH, LQKENI. The CDR3 extends over 12 amino acids. V shed 4 bases and J shed 4 bases, with 5 bases lying between them. The data were produced by immunoSEQ multiplex PCR, yet TCRdb's version contains in-frame clones alone and is incomplete. The sample has tens of thousands of clones, approximately 72% seen once. Sequencing was preceded by expansion of antigen-specific CD4+ T cells with viral peptide pools in the ViraFEST assay. Cells that had been cultured for 10 days were the source of isolated CD4+ T cells. Nobody among the vaccine recipients had prior SARS-CoV-2 infection (nucleocapsid antibodies were negative). Fresh IL-2-containing medium replaced half the medium on days 3 and 7. About this clone itself: Its specificity is unknown.

Sequencing used CD4+ T cells from PBMCs cultured with HCoV-OC43 spike peptides, obtained before COVID-19 vaccination. The subset is: HCoV-OC43 spike overlapping peptide pool stimulation. The clonotype comes from a human donor who received a COVID-19 vaccine. The chain combines TRBV18 with TRBJ1-5; D is undetermined. The CDR3 spells CASSLDNQPQHF. CDR3 DNA sequence: TGTGCCAGCTCACTCGATAATCAGCCCCAGCATTTT.